These 8 T cell receptor beta chains were sequenced from one sample in a study of T cells in Graves' hyperthyroidism and ophthalmopathy (dated by TCRdb to the late 2010s). Preparation of the library involved multiplex PCR. Sequencing was carried out with an Illumina HiSeq 2000. The TCR beta CDR3 regions were amplified from RNA transcripts. A first-round RT-PCR of the TCR CDR3 used the HTBI primer set with the Qiagen OneStep RT-PCR kit. TCRdb itself trimmed the public reads at Q25 with fastp, ran MiXCR and retained productive beta chains. Under each unique CDR3 protein, matching rows form one entry showing the most common genes and DNA. Here the sample has 600,000 to 850,000 distinct CDR3 sequences; around a sixth occur a single time. Jointly, the top ten make up roughly a sixth of the sample. Sequencing was done on a sample of blood. The receptors come from a woman in her 50s with Graves' hyperthyroidism that later progressed to Graves' ophthalmopathy.

This clonotype was counted at least ten times. J is TRBJ1-1 and V is TRBV6-5; no clear D gene. This CDR3 spans 14 amino acids. Germline V gives CDR1 MNHEY, CDR2 SVGAGI. The V end lost 2 bases, the J end lost 1 base, and 8 bases lay between the germline ends. This chain's CDR3 is CASSYQNRNTEAFF. The DNA for the CDR3 is TGTGCCAGCAGTTACCAGAACAGGAACACTGAAGCTTTCTTT.

This clonotype was seen ten or more times. The V call is TRBV11-2, the J call TRBJ2-2; 9 bases fit TRBD1. The CDR3 contains 14 residues. With V trimmed by 5 bases and J by 7 bases, 5 bases remained unmatched. Per germline, CDR1 SGHAT and CDR2 FQNNGV. CDR3 coding DNA: TGTGCCAGCAGCCGGGACAGGGCCCACGGGGAGCTGTTTTTT. Its translation is CASSRDRAHGELFF. The full variable domain, in which reference TRBV11-2 and TRBJ2-2 provide the parts outside the CDR3, is EAGVAQSPRYKIIEKRQSVAFWCNPISGHATLYWYQQILGQGPKLLIQFQNNGVVDDSQLPKDRFSAERLKGVDSTLKIQPAKLEDSAVYLCASSRDRAHGELFFGEGSRLTVL.

There are many counts of this clonotype. The V call is TRBV2, the J call TRBJ2-1, with D possibly called TRBD1 or TRBD2 (7 bases each). The germline gives CDR1 SNHLY, CDR2 FYNNEI. The ends were cut back, 5 bases at V and 0 bases at J, with 23 bases in the middle. The CDR3 runs to 19 residues. CDR3 amino acids: CASSWETGISGDSYNEQFF. Here the CDR3 DNA reads TGTGCCAGCAGTTGGGAGACAGGGATCAGCGGGGACTCCTACAATGAGCAGTTCTTC.

There are many counts of this clonotype. V and J are TRBV3-1 and TRBJ1-2, with a tentative D call TRBD1 (6 bases). Germline CDR1 LGHDT, CDR2 YNNKEL (reference sequence). The ends were cut back, 3 bases at V and 5 bases at J, with 10 bases in the middle. The CDR3 covers 13 residues. CDR3: CASSHLQGYGYTF. In DNA, the CDR3 is TGTGCCAGCAGCCACCTACAGGGTTATGGCTACACCTTC.

This clonotype appeared many times. This rearrangement joins TRBV12-3 or TRBV12-4 to TRBJ1-2; D gene unclear. Trimming shortened V by 6 bases and J by 6 bases, and 14 bases separated the two germline ends. The CDR3 has 13 residues. Written as DNA, the CDR3 is TGTGCCAGCAGGTACGACGGTGGCGATGGCTACACCTTC. Protein product: CASRYDGGDGYTF.

The rearrangement links TRBV12-3 or TRBV12-4 to TRBJ1-6; D might be TRBD1 (5 bases). There are 13 residues in the CDR3. The ends were cut back, 4 bases at V and 7 bases at J, with 8 bases in the middle. The CDR3 region has the DNA TGTGCCAGCAGTTATAGGGACAATTCACCCCTCCACTTT. It is translated as CASSYRDNSPLHF.

This clonotype was counted ten times or more. V usage is TRBV11-2 and J usage is TRBJ2-1; tentatively, D is TRBD2 (6 bases). Germline CDR1 and CDR2: SGHAT and FQNNGV. The CDR3 sequence is 15 residues long. V was clipped by 5 bases and J by 2 bases, with 13 bases between them. CDR3 nucleotides: TGTGCCAGCAGCCGGGGGACTTGGGCCTACAATGAGCAGTTCTTC. Residues: CASSRGTWAYNEQFF.

This clonotype was picked up many times. This chain uses TRBV19 with TRBJ1-1; D might be TRBD1 (5 bases). Germline V gene sequence: CDR1 LNHDA, CDR2 SQIVND (reference sequence). The CDR3 runs to 15 residues. The ends were cut back, 4 bases at V and 8 bases at J, with 20 bases in the middle. The CDR3 loop is CASSNPGTPEVEAFF. The CDR3 coding sequence is TGTGCCAGTAGTAACCCCGGGACCCCAGAAGTCGAAGCTTTCTTT.